This is a list of T cell receptor beta chains from one sample in a study of T cell changes during pregnancy in multiple sclerosis. Generated by immunoSEQ multiplex PCR, the TCRdb table keeps only in-frame clones and is missing some. This table has some 100,000 clones, around 93% appearing once. Sequences were derived from peripheral blood, sampled before pregnancy. These receptor sequences come from a female donor with multiple sclerosis, enrolled in a pregnancy study. The CDR3 runs from the conserved cysteine through the conserved F or W. The D gene is left open where the match is weak. A clone size is listed for some rows: how often the clone was seen (once, few, many), or a class if it is expanded.

d_call j_call clone_size v_call cdr3_aa cdr3_nt
. TRBJ1-2 . TRBV5-6 CASSFWARAYRSAIYGYTF TGTGCCAGCAGCTTCTGGGCCAGGGCTTACCGGTCGGCGATCTATGGCTACACCTTC
TRBD1 TRBJ2-2 . TRBV27 CASSPDRGPGELFF TGTGCCAGCAGCCCGGACAGGGGGCCCGGGGAGCTGTTTTTT
TRBD1 TRBJ1-1 few TRBV5-1 CASTTGQGLNTEAFF TGCGCCAGCACTACGGGACAGGGTTTGAACACTGAAGCTTTCTTT
TRBD1 TRBJ2-3 . TRBV29-1 CSAKLYPGTGEGTQYF TGCAGTGCTAAATTATACCCCGGGACAGGGGAAGGTACGCAGTATTTT
TRBD1 TRBJ2-7 few TRBV6-6 CASGDSLQYF TGTGCCAGCGGGGACAGTTTGCAGTACTTC
. TRBJ1-6 . TRBV2 CASSELIGGNSPLHF TGTGCCAGCAGTGAATTGATCGGCGGTAATTCACCCCTCCACTTT
TRBD2 TRBJ2-1 . TRBV27 CASSLAGAYNEQFF TGTGCCAGCAGCCTAGCGGGAGCCTACAATGAGCAGTTCTTC
. TRBJ2-7 . TRBV9 CASSADSYEQYF TGTGCCAGCAGCGCAGATTCCTACGAGCAGTACTTC
. TRBJ1-3 once TRBV5-1 CASSFTASSGNTIYF TGCGCCAGCAGCTTTACGGCTAGCTCTGGAAACACCATATATTTT
TRBD2 TRBJ2-7 . TRBV7-9 CASSFQLADAGEQYF TGTGCCAGCAGCTTTCAACTAGCGGACGCAGGCGAGCAGTACTTC
. TRBJ2-6 . TRBV4-3 CASSQALGISSGANVLTF TGCGCCAGCAGCCAAGCGCTCGGGATCTCGTCTGGGGCCAACGTCCTGACTTTC
TRBD2 TRBJ2-7 . TRBV19 CASSDLIAGECEQYF TGTGCCAGTAGCGACCTAATAGCGGGAGAGTGCGAGCAGTACTTC
TRBD2 TRBJ2-3 . TRBV7-3 CASSLAGSTDTQYF TGTGCCAGCAGCCTAGCGGGGTCCACAGATACGCAGTATTTT
. TRBJ2-5 . TRBV27 CASSLPLPEMKETQYF TGTGCCAGCAGTTTACCCCTCCCCGAGATGAAAGAGACCCAGTACTTC
TRBD2 TRBJ2-7 . TRBV27 CASSGASGSSYEQYF TGTGCCAGCAGTGGAGCTAGCGGGAGTTCCTACGAGCAGTACTTC
TRBD2 TRBJ2-1 . TRBV5-1 CASNPGLAGSYNEQFF TGCGCCAGCAACCCGGGACTAGCGGGCTCCTACAATGAGCAGTTCTTC
TRBD1 TRBJ1-2 . TRBV27 CASRGPGTVNGYTF TGTGCCAGCAGGGGACCCGGGACAGTTAACGGCTACACCTTC
TRBD1 TRBJ2-7 . TRBV2 CASSEARNRGWEQYF TGTGCCAGCAGTGAAGCAAGGAACAGGGGATGGGAGCAGTACTTC